This T cell receptor (beta chain) appears in the sequencing data of a study of type 1 and type 2 diabetes patients. Study at large: Magnetic bead positive selection isolated CD4+ or CD8+ T cells from PBMCs.

Around 10 milliliters of peripheral blood were drawn from each donor. On this clonotype itself: Its cognate antigen is unknown.

Study-wide results and limits: Type 2 diabetes and control samples shared highly correlated V and J usage, averaging around 0.97. Age and gender were not matched between study groups, possibly biasing interpretation.

Amplification started from genomic DNA. Multiplex PCR with 30 forward and 13 reverse primers amplified the TCR beta CDR3. TCRdb ran MiXCR on the multiplex PCR reads and lists one entry per CDR3 protein. This sample carries 280,000 or so distinct CDR3 sequences, roughly 44% of them seen once, and the ten largest clones take about an eighth. The CDR3 totals 18 residues. V lost 4 bases, J lost 3 bases, and 22 bases lay in between. Germline lookup yields CDR1 KGHDR and CDR2 SFDVKD. Sequencing was performed on peripheral blood mononuclear cells (PBMCs). This chain uses TRBV24-1 with TRBJ2-3, with TRBD2 as a possible D gene (6 bases). This TCR derives from a man between 18 and 35 years old with type 2 diabetes. Written as DNA, the CDR3 is TGTGCCACCAGTGACTACCGCCCTCGGGGGAGCGCGACAGATACGCAGTATTTT. As protein: CATSDYRPRGSATDTQYF.